This T cell receptor (beta chain) is from a study of Graves' ophthalmopathy and Graves' hyperthyroidism. Study at large: Researchers classed hyperthyroidism as stable given no ophthalmopathy within 18 months of follow-up.

CDR1 SGHTA and CDR2 FQGNSA come from the germline V gene. This CDR3 is built from 15 residues. A remark on this clonotype: Its antigen is currently unknown. At one end, the junction sequence differs from germline, possibly due to a read error.

General study points: Ophthalmopathy progression was predicted with about 71% sensitivity and roughly 72% specificity. A majority of expanded thyroid clonotypes exceeding 0.001 frequency were likewise present in blood.

Only newly diagnosed hyperthyroidism patients aged 18 to 65, with under 2 months' duration, were enrolled. Using RNA transcripts, the TCR beta CDR3 regions were amplified. An opening RT-PCR round employed HTBI primers and preceded a second-round multiplex PCR. TCRdb called the multiplex PCR reads again in MiXCR, with one record for every CDR3 protein. The sample yields about 550,000 distinct CDR3 sequences, about two fifths seen once. The receptor was derived from an adult man with Graves' hyperthyroidism. Sequenced sample: peripheral blood or thyroid tissue (not recorded which). V is TRBV7-2 and J is TRBJ2-1; 7 bases align to TRBD2. CDR3: CASSLGTTLYDEQFF. The CDR3 nucleotides read TGTGCCAGCAGTTTGGGGACTACCCTCTACGATGAGCAGTTCTTC.